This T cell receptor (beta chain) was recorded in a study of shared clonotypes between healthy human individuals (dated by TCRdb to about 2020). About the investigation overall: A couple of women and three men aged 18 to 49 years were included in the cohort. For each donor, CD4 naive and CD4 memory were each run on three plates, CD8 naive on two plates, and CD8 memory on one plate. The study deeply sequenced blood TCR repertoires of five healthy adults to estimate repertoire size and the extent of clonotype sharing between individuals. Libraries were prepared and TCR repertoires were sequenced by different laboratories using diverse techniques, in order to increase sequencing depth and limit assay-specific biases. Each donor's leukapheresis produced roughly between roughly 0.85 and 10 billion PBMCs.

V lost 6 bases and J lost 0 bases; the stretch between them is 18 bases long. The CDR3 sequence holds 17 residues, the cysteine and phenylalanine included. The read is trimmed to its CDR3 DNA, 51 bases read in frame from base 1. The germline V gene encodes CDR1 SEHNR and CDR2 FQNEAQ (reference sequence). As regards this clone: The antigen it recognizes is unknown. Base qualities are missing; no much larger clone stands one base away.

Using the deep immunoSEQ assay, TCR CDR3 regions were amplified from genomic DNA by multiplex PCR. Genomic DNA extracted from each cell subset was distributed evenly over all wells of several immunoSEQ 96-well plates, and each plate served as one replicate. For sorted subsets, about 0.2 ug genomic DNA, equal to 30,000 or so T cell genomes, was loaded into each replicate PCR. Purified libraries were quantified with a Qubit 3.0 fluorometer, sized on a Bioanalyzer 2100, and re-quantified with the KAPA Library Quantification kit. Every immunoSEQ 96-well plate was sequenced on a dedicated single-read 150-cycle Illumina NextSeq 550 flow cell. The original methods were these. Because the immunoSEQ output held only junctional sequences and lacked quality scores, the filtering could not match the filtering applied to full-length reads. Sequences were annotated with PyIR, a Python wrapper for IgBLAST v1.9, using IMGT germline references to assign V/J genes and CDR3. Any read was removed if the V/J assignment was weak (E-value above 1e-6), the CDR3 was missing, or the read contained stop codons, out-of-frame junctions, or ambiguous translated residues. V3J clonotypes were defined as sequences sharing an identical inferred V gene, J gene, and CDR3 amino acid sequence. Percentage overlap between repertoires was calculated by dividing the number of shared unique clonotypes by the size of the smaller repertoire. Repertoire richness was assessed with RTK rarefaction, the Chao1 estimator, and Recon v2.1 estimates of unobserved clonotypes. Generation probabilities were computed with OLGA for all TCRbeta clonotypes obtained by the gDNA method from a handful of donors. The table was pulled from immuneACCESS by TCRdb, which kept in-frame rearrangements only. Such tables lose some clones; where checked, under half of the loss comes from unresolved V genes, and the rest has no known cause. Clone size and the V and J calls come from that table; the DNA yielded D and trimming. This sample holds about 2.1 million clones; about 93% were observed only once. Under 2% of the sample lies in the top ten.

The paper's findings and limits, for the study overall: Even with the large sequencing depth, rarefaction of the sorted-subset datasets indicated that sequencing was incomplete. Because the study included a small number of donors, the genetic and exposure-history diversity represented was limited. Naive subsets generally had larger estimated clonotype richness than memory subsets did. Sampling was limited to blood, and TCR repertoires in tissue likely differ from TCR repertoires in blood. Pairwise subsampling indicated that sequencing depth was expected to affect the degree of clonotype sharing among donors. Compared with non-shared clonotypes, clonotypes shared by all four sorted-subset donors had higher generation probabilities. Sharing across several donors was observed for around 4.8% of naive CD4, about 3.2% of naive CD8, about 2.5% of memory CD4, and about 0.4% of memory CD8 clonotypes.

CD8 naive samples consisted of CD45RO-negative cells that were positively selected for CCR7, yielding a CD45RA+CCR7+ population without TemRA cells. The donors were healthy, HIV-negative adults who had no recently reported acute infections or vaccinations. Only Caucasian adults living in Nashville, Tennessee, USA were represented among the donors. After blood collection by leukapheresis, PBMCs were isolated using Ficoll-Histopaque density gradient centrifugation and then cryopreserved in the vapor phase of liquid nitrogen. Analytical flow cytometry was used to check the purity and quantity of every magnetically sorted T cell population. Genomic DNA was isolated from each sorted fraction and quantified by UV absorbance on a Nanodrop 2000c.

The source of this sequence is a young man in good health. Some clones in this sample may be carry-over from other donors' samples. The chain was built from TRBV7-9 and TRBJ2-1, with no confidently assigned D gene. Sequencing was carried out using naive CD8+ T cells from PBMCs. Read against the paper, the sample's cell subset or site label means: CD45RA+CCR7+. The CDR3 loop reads CASSLGDLSSSYNEQFF. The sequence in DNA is TGTGCCAGCAGTCTAGGTGACTTGTCGAGCTCCTACAATGAGCAGTTCTTC.